What follows is one TCR beta chain and its context. This sample is drawn from a study of blood T cell repertoires in COVID-19. Assay used: immunoSEQ multiplex PCR; TCRdb lists only in-frame clones, some missing. Here the sample spans approximately 150,000 clones, approximately 88% being singletons. V lost 4 bases and J lost 5; bases outside the gene matches: 7. The CDR3 is 15 amino acids. Germline V gives CDR1 SGHTA, CDR2 FQGTGA. Sequenced input: peripheral blood. This TCR was sampled from a human donor in a cohort sampled during active COVID-19. The chain recombines TRBV7-3 with TRBJ2-5; TRBD1 aligns across 10 bases. CDR3 nucleotides: TGTGCCAGCAGCTGGGACAGGGGATCCTTGGAGACCCAGTACTTC. Protein sequence: CASSWDRGSLETQYF.